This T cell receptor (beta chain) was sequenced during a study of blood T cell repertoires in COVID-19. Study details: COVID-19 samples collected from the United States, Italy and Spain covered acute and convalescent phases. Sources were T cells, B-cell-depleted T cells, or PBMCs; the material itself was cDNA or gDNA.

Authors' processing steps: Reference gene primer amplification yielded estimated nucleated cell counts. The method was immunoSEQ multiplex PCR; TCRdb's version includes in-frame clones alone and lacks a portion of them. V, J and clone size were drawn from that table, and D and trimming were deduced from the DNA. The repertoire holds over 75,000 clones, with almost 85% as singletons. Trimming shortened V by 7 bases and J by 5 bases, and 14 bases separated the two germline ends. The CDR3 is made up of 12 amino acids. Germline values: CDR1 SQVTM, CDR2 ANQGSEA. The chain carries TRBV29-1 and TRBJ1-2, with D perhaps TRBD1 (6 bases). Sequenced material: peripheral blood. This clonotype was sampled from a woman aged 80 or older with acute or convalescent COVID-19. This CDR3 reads CSGQTGGYGYTF. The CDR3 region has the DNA TGCAGCGGCCAGACAGGAGGATATGGCTACACCTTC.